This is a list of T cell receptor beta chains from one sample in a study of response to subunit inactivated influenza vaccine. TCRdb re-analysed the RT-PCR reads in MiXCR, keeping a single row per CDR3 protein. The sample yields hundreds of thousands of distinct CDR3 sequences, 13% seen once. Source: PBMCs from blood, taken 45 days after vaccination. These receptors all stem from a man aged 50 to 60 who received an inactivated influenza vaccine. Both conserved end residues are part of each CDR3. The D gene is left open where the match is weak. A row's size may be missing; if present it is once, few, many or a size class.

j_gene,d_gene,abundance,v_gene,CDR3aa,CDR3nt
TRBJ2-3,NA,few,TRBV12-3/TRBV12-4,CASSGQGSLTDTQYF,TGTGCCAGCAGTGGTCAGGGGAGCCTCACAGATACGCAGTATTTT
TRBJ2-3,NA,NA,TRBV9,CASSLGFQDTQYF,TGTGCCAGCAGCCTCGGATTTCAAGATACGCAGTATTTT
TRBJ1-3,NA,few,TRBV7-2,CASSQTSGVAGNTIYF,TGTGCCAGCAGTCAAACCTCAGGGGTAGCTGGAAACACCATATATTTT
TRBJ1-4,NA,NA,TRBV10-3,CASRVSQDEKLFF,TGTGCCAGCAGGGTATCTCAGGATGAAAAACTGTTTTTT
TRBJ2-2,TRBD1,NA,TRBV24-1,CATSDPGQRNTGELFF,TGTGCCACCAGTGATCCGGGACAGAGAAACACCGGGGAGCTGTTTTTT
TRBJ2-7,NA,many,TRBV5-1,CASSLGLSNFPSYEQYF,TGCGCCAGCAGCTTGGGACTATCAAATTTCCCCTCCTACGAGCAGTACTTC
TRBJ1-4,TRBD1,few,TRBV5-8,CASSLIRQGNEKLFF,TGTGCCAGCAGCTTGATCAGACAGGGGAATGAAAAACTGTTTTTT
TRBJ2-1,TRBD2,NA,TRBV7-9,CASSRTSGLNEQFF,TGTGCCAGCAGCCGGACTAGCGGGCTCAATGAGCAGTTCTTC
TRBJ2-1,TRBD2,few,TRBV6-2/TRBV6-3,CASNIGLELLSYNEQFF,TGTGCCAGCAACATTGGACTAGAACTTTTATCCTACAATGAGCAGTTCTTC
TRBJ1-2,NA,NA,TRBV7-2,CASSLSILGGYTF,TGTGCCAGCAGCTTAAGTATCTTAGGGGGCTACACCTTC
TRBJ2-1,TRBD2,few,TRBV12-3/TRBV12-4,CASSSSAGVGIEQFF,TGTGCCAGCAGTTCATCAGCGGGAGTGGGGATTGAGCAGTTCTTC
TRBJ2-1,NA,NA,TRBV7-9,CASSLKGGNNEQFF,TGTGCCAGCAGCTTAAAGGGCGGGAACAATGAGCAGTTCTTC
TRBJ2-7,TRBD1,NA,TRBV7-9,CASSLDRGMTYEQYF,TGTGCCAGCAGCTTAGACAGGGGGATGACCTACGAGCAGTACTTC
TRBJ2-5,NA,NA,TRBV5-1,CASAPGAQETQYF,TGCGCCAGCGCCCCCGGGGCACAAGAGACCCAGTACTTC
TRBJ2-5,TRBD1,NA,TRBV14,CANESRDRGETQYF,TGTGCCAACGAGTCCCGGGACAGGGGAGAGACCCAGTACTTC
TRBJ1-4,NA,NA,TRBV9,CASSVASTNEKLFF,TGTGCCAGCAGCGTAGCCTCAACTAATGAAAAACTGTTTTTT
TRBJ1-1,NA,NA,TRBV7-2,CASSLGVSGTEAFF,TGTGCCAGCAGCTTAGGAGTCAGCGGCACTGAAGCTTTCTTT
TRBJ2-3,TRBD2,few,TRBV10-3,CAISLMLAGGTDTQYF,TGTGCCATCAGCCTTATGCTAGCGGGGGGCACAGATACGCAGTATTTT
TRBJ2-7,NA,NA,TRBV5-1,CASSSSRATYEQYF,TGCGCCAGCAGCTCGTCGAGGGCGACCTACGAGCAGTACTTC
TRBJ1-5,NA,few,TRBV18,CASSPNQNSNQPQHF,TGTGCCAGCTCACCAAATCAGAATAGCAATCAGCCCCAGCATTTT
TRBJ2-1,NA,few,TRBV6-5,CASSYSRQSSYNEQFF,TGTGCCAGCAGTTACTCGAGACAGAGCTCCTACAATGAGCAGTTCTTC
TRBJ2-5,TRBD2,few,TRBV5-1,CASSPGTSGGETQYF,TGCGCCAGCAGCCCCGGGACTAGCGGTGGAGAGACCCAGTACTTC
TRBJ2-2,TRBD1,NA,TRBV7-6,CASSLSGQGEYSNTGELFF,TGTGCCAGCAGCCTTTCGGGACAGGGGGAGTACTCGAACACCGGGGAGCTGTTTTTT
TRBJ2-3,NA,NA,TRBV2,CASSEIWPTDTQYF,TGTGCCAGCAGTGAAATTTGGCCAACAGATACGCAGTATTTT
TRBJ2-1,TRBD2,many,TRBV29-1,CSVAPGGARGEQFF,TGCAGCGTTGCCCCGGGGGGGGCCCGCGGTGAGCAGTTCTTC
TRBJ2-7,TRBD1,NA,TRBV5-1,CASSRRQGLAYEQYF,TGCGCCAGCAGCCGAAGACAGGGCCTTGCCTACGAGCAGTACTTC
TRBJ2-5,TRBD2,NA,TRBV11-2,CASSLQQPGLAVQETQYF,TGTGCCAGCAGCTTACAACAACCGGGACTAGCGGTACAAGAGACCCAGTACTTC
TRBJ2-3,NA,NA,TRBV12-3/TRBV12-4,CASSFERGTDTQYF,TGTGCCAGCAGTTTCGAGCGAGGCACAGATACGCAGTATTTT
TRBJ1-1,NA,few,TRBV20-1,CSARQGSSNTEAFF,TGCAGTGCTAGGCAGGGTTCGTCGAACACTGAAGCTTTCTTT
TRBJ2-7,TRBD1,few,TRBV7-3,CASSISGTGAYEQYF,TGTGCCAGCAGCATATCCGGGACAGGAGCCTACGAGCAGTACTTC
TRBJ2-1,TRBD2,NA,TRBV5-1,CASSIPTSGSDEQFF,TGCGCCAGCAGCATTCCGACTAGCGGGAGCGATGAGCAGTTCTTC
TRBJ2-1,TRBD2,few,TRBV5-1,CASSSMTSGISDEQFF,TGCGCCAGCAGCTCAATGACTAGCGGGATTTCTGATGAGCAGTTCTTC
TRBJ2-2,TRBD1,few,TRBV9,CASSATGGYTGELFF,TGTGCCAGCAGCGCTACAGGGGGCTACACCGGGGAGCTGTTTTTT
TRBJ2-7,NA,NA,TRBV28,CAMSPGILCSYEQYF,TGTGCCATGAGCCCTGGAATACTCTGCTCCTACGAGCAGTACTTC
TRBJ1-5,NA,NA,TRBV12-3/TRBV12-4,CASSDSPRNQPQHF,TGTGCCAGCTCTGACAGTCCCCGCAATCAGCCCCAGCATTTT
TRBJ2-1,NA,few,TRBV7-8,CASSTPRGATLRDEQFF,TGTGCCAGCTCCACACCTAGGGGGGCCACCCTTAGGGATGAGCAGTTCTTC
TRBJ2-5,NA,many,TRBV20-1,CSAIRLLDSVETQYF,TGCAGTGCTATCCGACTTCTCGACAGTGTGGAGACCCAGTACTTC
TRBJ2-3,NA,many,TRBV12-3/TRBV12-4,CASSHPSTGTTDTQYF,TGTGCCAGCAGCCACCCCTCAACAGGAACCACAGATACGCAGTATTTT
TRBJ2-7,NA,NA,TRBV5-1,CASSPSPRTEQYF,TGCGCCAGCAGCCCTTCCCCCAGGACCGAGCAGTACTTC
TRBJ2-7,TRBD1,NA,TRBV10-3,CAISPRTGGSYEQYF,TGTGCCATCAGCCCAAGGACAGGGGGCTCCTACGAGCAGTACTTC
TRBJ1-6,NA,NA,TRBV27,CASSPPGGRNSPLHF,TGTGCCAGCAGTCCCCCCGGGGGGAGGAATTCACCCCTCCACTTT
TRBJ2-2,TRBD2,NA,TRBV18,CASSPTTSGGHTGELFF,TGTGCCAGCTCACCAACTACTAGCGGGGGACACACCGGGGAGCTGTTTTTT
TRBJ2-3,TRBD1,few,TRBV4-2,CASSRQQGVGSDTQYF,TGTGCCAGCAGCCGCCAACAGGGGGTTGGCTCAGATACGCAGTATTTT
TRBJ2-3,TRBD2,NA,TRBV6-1,CASRNSGGAGDTQYF,TGTGCCAGCAGAAATAGCGGGGGGGCCGGAGATACGCAGTATTTT
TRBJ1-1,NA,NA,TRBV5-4,CASSLDGGRGAFF,TGTGCCAGCAGCTTGGATGGGGGGCGTGGAGCTTTCTTT
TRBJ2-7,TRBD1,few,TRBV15,CATSRGGTVYEQYF,TGTGCCACCAGCAGAGGGGGGACAGTCTACGAGCAGTACTTC
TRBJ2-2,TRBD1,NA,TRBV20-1,CSALEGGNTGELFF,TGCAGTGCTTTAGAAGGGGGCAACACCGGGGAGCTGTTTTTT
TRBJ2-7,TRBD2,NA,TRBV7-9,CASSSPGLFNHEQYF,TGTGCCAGCAGCTCGCCGGGACTATTCAATCACGAGCAGTACTTC
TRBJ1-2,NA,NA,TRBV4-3,CASSQGTHYGYTF,TGCGCCAGCAGCCAAGGGACGCACTATGGCTACACCTTC
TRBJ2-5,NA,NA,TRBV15,CATSRDGQRQETQYF,TGTGCCACCAGCAGAGATGGCCAGCGCCAAGAGACCCAGTACTTC
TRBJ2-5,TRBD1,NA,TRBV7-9,CASSSDRGYQETQYF,TGTGCCAGCAGCTCAGACAGGGGATACCAAGAGACCCAGTACTTC
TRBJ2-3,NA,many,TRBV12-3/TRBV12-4,CASSTGGGTTDTQYF,TGTGCCAGCAGTACAGGGGGAGGGACCACAGATACGCAGTATTTT
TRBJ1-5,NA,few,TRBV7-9,CASTQGYNQPQHF,TGTGCCAGCACGCAGGGGTACAATCAGCCCCAGCATTTT
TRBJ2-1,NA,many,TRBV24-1,CATRAGTSYNEQFF,TGTGCCACCAGGGCAGGGACTTCCTACAATGAGCAGTTCTTC
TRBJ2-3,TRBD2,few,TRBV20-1,CSARLAGGGPDTQYF,TGCAGTGCTAGATTGGCGGGAGGGGGTCCAGATACGCAGTATTTT
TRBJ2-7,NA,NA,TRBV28,CASTSESHRGQYF,TGTGCCAGCACCTCGGAGTCCCACCGGGGGCAGTACTTC
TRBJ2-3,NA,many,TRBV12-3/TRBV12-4,CASSLWGPTDTQYF,TGTGCCAGCAGTTTATGGGGGCCCACAGATACGCAGTATTTT
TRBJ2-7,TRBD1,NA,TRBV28,CASSLWTGDVQYF,TGTGCCAGCAGTTTATGGACAGGGGATGTGCAGTACTTC
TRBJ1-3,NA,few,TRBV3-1,CASSQRFLGYSGNTIYF,TGTGCCAGCAGCCAAAGGTTTTTGGGCTACTCTGGAAACACCATATATTTT